The subject of this entry is one TCR beta chain. What antigen it recognizes has not been identified. No base-level quality is on record; no much larger clone is a single base apart. The sample belongs to a study of blood T cell repertoires in COVID-19 (dated by TCRdb to about 2020). Study-wide context: Collaborator samples came from the United States, Italy and Spain and covered acute and convalescent phases of COVID-19. The material from the prospective study consisted of cDNA or gDNA derived from T cells, B-cell-depleted T cells, or PBMCs. Deeply sampled blood TCRbeta repertoires from subjects exposed to, actively infected with, or recovered from COVID-19 were included in the dataset. The samples were drawn from the first 160 participants of the ongoing ImmuneRACE study and from 950 to 1,500 subjects provided by 6 global collaborators. The repertoires were released in a freely available public database meant as a resource for research on the immune response to SARS-CoV-2. Where HLA class I and class II types were available, the types were taken from metadata supplied by the sample provider, not from assay-based typing. The sample metadata nearly always contained a de-identified subject ID, COVID-19 status, age in years and sex.

Participants in the prospective study were enrolled through a virtual design, were aged 18 to 89 years, and lived in about two dozen United States geographic areas. In the prospective study, cohorts were assigned on the basis of participant-reported clinical history obtained from a screening survey and a study questionnaire. Exposed participants had been in contact with someone with a PCR-confirmed or clinician-diagnosed COVID-19 case within 2 weeks of study entry. In the prospective study, mobile phlebotomists collected whole blood, serum and a nasopharyngeal or oropharyngeal swab from each participant. Participants in the prospective study had the option to provide additional blood draws and questionnaires over an approximately two-month period. Prospective study blood samples were shipped either frozen or at room temperature before DNA extraction. What the authors observed across the whole study: Clinical and demographic metadata were provided uncurated, with the amount varying by source and participant.

From its cysteine to its phenylalanine, the CDR3 spans 12 amino acids. Only the CDR3 DNA stays, 36 bases, in frame from base 1. The germline V gene gives CDR1 as SQVTM and CDR2 as ANQGSEA. V ends up 5 bases short and J 5 bases short, with an unmatched junction base count of 4. TCRbeta CDR3 regions were amplified from genomic DNA by means of the immunoSEQ Assay, a bias-controlled multiplex PCR. Concerning the study's data processing: The number of nucleated cells in each sample was estimated by amplification of reference gene primers within the assay. To quantify the absolute abundance of each unique TCRbeta CDR3 rearrangement, sequence reads were collapsed and filtered. For each sample, productive Simpson clonality was calculated as the square root of Simpson's diversity index across productive rearrangements. The immuneACCESS repertoire file appears here via TCRdb, limited to in-frame rearrangements. These files lack a portion of the clones; in checked studies, under half of the deficit traces to unresolved V genes, and the cause of the others is not known. The DNA gave D and trimming, while V, J and clone size come from that table. This sample is represented by fewer than 400,000 clones; around 85% of them were singletons. The ten largest make up 1.5% to 2% of the sample.

Specimen: PBMCs or T cells enriched from blood (not recorded which). The sequence came from a woman in her 30s who had been exposed to COVID-19. The V gene is TRBV29-1 and the J gene is TRBJ1-1, with 8 central nucleotides matching TRBD1. The CDR3 has the sequence CSVPTGGTEAFF. The DNA sequence is given as TGCAGCGTTCCTACAGGGGGGACTGAAGCTTTCTTT. With the portions outside the CDR3 filled from the reference TRBV29-1 and TRBJ1-1 genes, the complete variable region becomes SAVISQKPSRDICQRGTSLTIQCQVDSQVTMMFWYRQQPGQSLTLIATANQGSEATYESGFVIDKFPISRPNLTFSTLTVSNMSPEDSSIYLCSVPTGGTEAFFGQGTRLTVV.